This TCR beta chain was captured by sequencing in a study of OX40 agonist ivuxolimab in advanced cancers. Study findings and constraints: The study observed clonal expansion of CD4+ and CD8+ blood T cells by week 6 at 0.1 to 3.0 mg/kg.

The CDR3 extends over 14 amino acids. Per the germline V gene, CDR1 is SGDLS and CDR2 is YYNGEE. V was pared by 0 bases and J by 6 bases, with 9 bases between. Repertoires were generated with immunoSEQ multiplex PCR, while TCRdb's copy carries only in-frame clones and drops some. The sample holds about 27,000 clones, roughly 80% seen once. This clone was observed once. Its cognate antigen is unknown. V usage is TRBV9 and J usage is TRBJ2-2, with TRBD2 as a possible D gene (5 bases). This TCR was sampled from an adult with an advanced solid tumor such as melanoma, head and neck, liver or kidney cancer. Here the sequenced sample was CD4+ or CD8+ T cells sorted from blood, taken in a trial of the OX40 agonist ivuxolimab. Here the CDR3 DNA reads TGTGCCAGCAGCGTAGTATTGGGAGCCGGGGAGCTGTTTTTT. It codes for CASSVVLGAGELFF.